Shown below are 22 T cell receptor beta chains from a single sample sequenced in a study of blood T cell repertoires in COVID-19. The protocol was immunoSEQ multiplex PCR, while the TCRdb copy is restricted to in-frame clones and leaves out a portion. This repertoire shows 200,000 to 250,000 clones, about 80% found once; its top ten account for about 7.8%. The specimen sequenced was peripheral blood. These receptors were taken from an elderly woman with COVID-19, enrolled during active disease.

The genes are TRBV6-5 and TRBJ2-5, with 7 bases that match TRBD2. Per germline, CDR1 MNHEY and CDR2 SVGAGI. Germline trimming cut 6 bases from V and 1 base from J; bases unmatched to any gene: 8. CDR3 size: 15 residues. CDR3 in DNA: TGTGCCAGCAGGGGGGGGAGGGCAGGCCAAGAGACCCAGTACTTC. Protein sequence: CASRGGRAGQETQYF.

This chain joins TRBV29-1 and TRBJ2-7; maybe TRBD2 (5 bases). This CDR3 has 15 amino acids. Germline V CDR1 and CDR2: SQVTM, ANQGSEA. Trimming pared 5 bases from V and 6 bases from J, leaving 23 bases between. The DNA of the CDR3 is TGCAGCGTTTCCTCTTGCCAGGACTCCCTCTGCGAGCAGTACTTC. Translation gives CSVSSCQDSLCEQYF.

V gene TRBV9 combines with J gene TRBJ2-5, with D perhaps TRBD1 (5 bases). The germline V gene has CDR1 SGDLS and CDR2 YYNGEE. The CDR3 is 15 amino acids. The V gene lost 4 bases and the J gene lost 9 bases, with 22 bases spanning the gap. Here the CDR3 reads CASSPTLDTRRAQYF. The CDR3 nucleotides read TGTGCCAGCAGCCCGACTTTAGACACCCGCAGGGCCCAGTACTTC.

The chain links TRBV7-8 to TRBJ2-3; 7 nucleotides match TRBD1. J lost 5 bases, V lost 5 bases, and 7 bases had no gene match. Germline loops: CDR1 SGHVS, CDR2 FQNEAQ. The CDR3 runs to 14 residues. CDR3 in amino acids: CASSPGGHRDTQYF. DNA for the CDR3: TGTGCCAGCAGCCCAGGGGGACACAGAGATACGCAGTATTTT.

The chain joins TRBV11-2 to TRBJ1-5; a weak D match, TRBD1 (6 bases). V lost 4 bases and J 5 bases, leaving 12 bases between the germline ends. The CDR3 has 14 amino acids. CDR1 is SGHAT and CDR2 is FQNNGV in the germline V gene. The CDR3 DNA reads as TGTGCCAGCAGCTCCGACAGGAGCTATCAGCCCCAGCATTTT. It specifies CASSSDRSYQPQHF.

This clone is a singleton in its sample. V and J are TRBV7-9 and TRBJ2-5; 9 bases agree with TRBD1. J gave up 1 base and V 3 bases, and 0 bases lay outside the gene matches. This CDR3 is 14 amino acids long. Germline loops: CDR1 SEHNR, CDR2 FQNEAQ (reference sequence). This CDR3 reads CASSLTGGQETQYF. The CDR3 bases are TGTGCCAGCAGCTTGACAGGGGGCCAAGAGACCCAGTACTTC.

The chain carries TRBV28 and TRBJ2-2, with 10 positions matching TRBD2. Germline loops: CDR1 MDHEN, CDR2 SYDVKM. The CDR3 runs 15 residues. Trimming took 4 bases from V and 6 from J; bases not matched to a gene: 5. CDR3 DNA sequence: TGTGCCAGCAGTTGGAGCGGGGGGGCCGCCGGGGAGCTGTTTTTT. It encodes CASSWSGGAAGELFF.

The chain recombines TRBV21-1 with TRBJ1-1; the listed D gene, TRBD1, was not tested against the DNA. TRBV21-1 is tagged as a pseudogene. This CDR3 contains 13 residues. The CDR3 loop reads CASSSQGKTEAFF. CDR3 DNA sequence: TGTGCCAGCAGCTCGCAGGGGAAAACTGAAGCTTTCTTT.

This chain connects TRBV6-6 to TRBJ2-2, with 7 positions matching TRBD2. Germline V gives CDR1 MNHNY, CDR2 SVGAGI (reference sequence). This CDR3 has 14 residues. V dropped 8 bases and J dropped 8; count of bases not matched to a gene: 11. The CDR3 here is CASGGGTERGELFF. As DNA, the CDR3 is TGTGCCAGCGGGGGAGGGACCGAGAGGGGGGAGCTGTTTTTT.

J is TRBJ1-6 and V is TRBV2; tentatively, D is TRBD1 (6 bases). Germline values: CDR1 SNHLY, CDR2 FYNNEI. Between the trimmed V and J ends, which lost 6 bases and 7 bases, there was a span of 7 bases. The CDR3 is made up of 12 amino acids. The CDR3 spells CASRDRNSPLHF. For the CDR3, the DNA is TGTGCCAGCAGAGACAGGAATTCACCCCTCCACTTT.

The gene calls are TRBV5-1 and TRBJ2-2; TRBD1 is a possible D gene (5 bases). CDR3 length: 17 residues. The germline gives CDR1 SGHRS, CDR2 YFSETQ. The V and J ends lost 0 bases and 1 base respectively, with 13 bases between them. The CDR3, as DNA: TGCGCCAGCAGCTTGGCCGCGGTAACAGGGAACACCGGGGAGCTGTTTTTT. This encodes CASSLAAVTGNTGELFF.

The CDR3 sequence is CASSQNLGTGWQPQHF. Written as DNA, the CDR3 is TGCGCCAGCAGTCAAAACCTTGGTACAGGGTGGCAGCCCCAGCATTTT. The genes are TRBV23-1 and TRBJ1-5; the D gene is possibly TRBD1 (6 bases). TRBV23-1 is an ORF, and what it does is uncertain. The CDR3 has 16 amino acids. The V and J ends lost 2 bases and 7 bases respectively, with 18 bases between them.

This chain joins TRBV18 and TRBJ2-2; D is undetermined. CDR3 length: 13 amino acids. Trimming shortened V by 6 bases and J by 5 bases, and 10 bases separated the two germline ends. Per germline, CDR1 KGHSH and CDR2 LQKENI. CDR3 DNA: TGTGCCAGCTCCCTCGCCCGGACCGGGGAGCTGTTTTTT. It codes for CASSLARTGELFF.

As to this clone: This sample also contains other DNA sequences that code for the same CDR3. This chain connects TRBV19 to TRBJ1-5; D uncertain. The CDR3 extends over 12 amino acids. The germline V and J ends were trimmed by 5 bases and 4 bases, with 6 bases remaining between them. Germline V gene lookup returns CDR1 LNHDA and CDR2 SQIVND (reference sequence). CDR3 protein: CASSPLNQPQHF. The CDR3 DNA reads as TGTGCCAGTAGTCCTCTAAATCAGCCCCAGCATTTT.

The rearrangement links TRBV14 to TRBJ1-5; D uncertain. This CDR3 region has 13 residues. Germline CDR1 is SGHDN and CDR2 is FVKESK. Trimming cost V 5 bases and J 4 bases, with 9 bases left between them. The CDR3 loop reads CASSWQANQPQHF. For the CDR3, the DNA is TGTGCCAGCAGCTGGCAGGCTAATCAGCCCCAGCATTTT.

The chain recombines TRBV5-1 with TRBJ1-2, with D maybe TRBD1 (6 bases). This CDR3 contains 14 residues. Germline CDR1 is SGHRS and CDR2 is YFSETQ. The V gene lost 5 bases and the J gene lost 7 bases, with 18 bases spanning the gap. The CDR3 DNA sequence: TGCGCCAGCAGACGGGCGGAAGGGGGTGCTGGCTACACCTTC. Amino acid sequence: CASRRAEGGAGYTF.

The V gene is TRBV18, the J gene TRBJ2-1, with D possibly TRBD1 on 6 matching bases. There are 14 residues in the CDR3. The V gene lost 3 bases and the J gene lost 2 bases, with 8 bases spanning the gap. Germline loops: CDR1 KGHSH, CDR2 LQKENI. The CDR3 protein is CASSPTGAYNEQFF. CDR3 DNA: TGTGCCAGCTCACCGACAGGCGCCTACAATGAGCAGTTCTTC.

The V and J genes are TRBV13 and TRBJ1-1; a weak D match, TRBD1 (6 bases). Per germline, CDR1 PRHDT and CDR2 FYEKMQ (reference sequence). V lost 2 bases, J lost 5 bases, and 12 bases lay in between. The CDR3 totals 14 residues. The CDR3 reads CASSLLQGETEAFF. The DNA for the CDR3 is TGTGCCAGCAGCTTACTACAGGGTGAGACTGAAGCTTTCTTT.

J is TRBJ1-1 and V is TRBV9; a possible D gene is TRBD1 (6 bases). This CDR3 has 14 amino acids. V lost 2 bases to trimming and J lost 3 bases, with 11 bases between them. Germline assignment: CDR1 SGDLS and CDR2 YYNGEE. CDR3 sequence (DNA): TGTGCCAGCAGCGTTTGGGGACAAGACACTGAAGCTTTCTTT. Amino acids: CASSVWGQDTEAFF.

V gene TRBV9 combines with J gene TRBJ2-2; 14 bases map to TRBD2. Germline values: CDR1 SGDLS, CDR2 YYNGEE. V was clipped by 4 bases and J by 11 bases; unmatched bases: 10. This CDR3 has 16 amino acids. In DNA, the CDR3 is TGTGCCAGCAGCCCTCGACTAGCGGGGGGGAGAGGAGAGCTGTTTTTT. Protein product: CASSPRLAGGRGELFF.

In the case of this clone: Other DNA variants within this sample encode the same CDR3. This chain connects TRBV9 to TRBJ1-3; a possible D gene is TRBD1 (5 bases). The CDR3 runs to 15 residues. Germline CDR1 is SGDLS and CDR2 is YYNGEE. V gave up 2 bases and J gave up 0 bases, with 9 bases separating them. The CDR3 loop reads CASSVLDSSGNTIYF. CDR3 sequence (DNA): TGTGCCAGCAGCGTCCTCGACAGCTCTGGAAACACCATATATTTT.

The V gene is TRBV5-1, the J gene TRBJ2-3; TRBD1 matches 8 bases. CDR3 length equals 13 residues. Losses at the gene ends were 0 bases for V and 8 bases for J; bases not matched to a gene: 2. Germline V lookup: CDR1 SGHRS, CDR2 YFSETQ. CDR3 loop: CASSLDQGATQYF. The DNA of the CDR3 is TGCGCCAGCAGCTTGGACCAGGGGGCTACGCAGTATTTT. The variable domain in full, with the rest retrieved from reference TRBV5-1 and TRBJ2-3, is KAGVTQTPRYLIKTRGQQVTLSCSPISGHRSVSWYQQTPGQGLQFLFEYFSETQRNKGNFPGRFSGRQFSNSRSEMNVSTLELGDSALYLCASSLDQGATQYFGPGTRLTVL.